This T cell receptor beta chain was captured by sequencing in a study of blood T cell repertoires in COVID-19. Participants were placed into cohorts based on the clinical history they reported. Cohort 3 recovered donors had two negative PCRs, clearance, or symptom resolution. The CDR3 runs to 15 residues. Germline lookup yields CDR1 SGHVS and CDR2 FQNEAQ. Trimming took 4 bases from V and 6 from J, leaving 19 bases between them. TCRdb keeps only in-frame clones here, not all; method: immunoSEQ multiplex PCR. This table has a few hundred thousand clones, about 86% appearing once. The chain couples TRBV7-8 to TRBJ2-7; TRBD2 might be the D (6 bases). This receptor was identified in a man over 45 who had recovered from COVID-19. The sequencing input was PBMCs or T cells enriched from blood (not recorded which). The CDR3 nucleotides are TGTGCCAGCAGCTCTTGGGCTAGCGAGGCGGTCGAGCAGTACTTC. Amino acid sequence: CASSSWASEAVEQYF.